These 22 T cell receptor beta chains originate from one sample sequenced in a study of T cell responses to AZD1222 COVID-19 vaccine. Here immunoSEQ multiplex PCR was the method, and the copy in TCRdb shows in-frame clones only, minus some. The table lists tens of thousands of clones, 75% to 90% of them singletons, with about 5.9% in the top ten. The sample consisted of peripheral blood, taken 28 days after the second AZD1222 dose. The receptor source for this set is an adult who received the AZD1222 COVID-19 vaccine.

The chain recombines TRBV6-5 with TRBJ2-7; 8 nucleotides agree with TRBD1. Germline-derived CDR1 and CDR2 are MNHEY and SVGAGI. CDR3 length equals 15 residues. V trimming: 7 bases; J trimming: 3 bases; junction bases outside the gene matches: 11. The CDR3 sequence is CASTARLGTGYEQYF. In DNA form, the CDR3 reads TGTGCCAGCACCGCAAGGCTCGGGACAGGCTACGAGCAGTACTTC.

This chain connects TRBV29-1 to TRBJ1-1; D gene ambiguous. Germline lookup yields CDR1 SQVTM and CDR2 ANQGSEA. The V gene lost 6 bases and the J gene lost 2 bases, with 13 bases spanning the gap. There are 13 residues in the CDR3. CDR3 sequence reads: CSVGLKQNTEAFF. The CDR3 DNA is TGCAGCGTAGGACTCAAACAAAACACTGAAGCTTTCTTT.

V is TRBV30 and J is TRBJ1-3, with D unresolved. Trimming took off 2 bases at V and 2 bases at J, with 10 bases between the two ends. Germline lookup yields CDR1 GTSNPN and CDR2 SVGIG (reference sequence). The CDR3 totals 14 residues. The CDR3 nucleotides are TGTGCCTGGAGTCTTAAACCGGCTGGAAACACCATATATTTT. Amino acids: CAWSLKPAGNTIYF.

The V gene is TRBV19, the J gene TRBJ2-1, with 8 nucleotides matching TRBD2. Germline CDR1 LNHDA, CDR2 SQIVND (reference sequence). J gave up 0 bases and V 2 bases, and 12 bases lay outside the gene matches. This CDR3 is built from 19 residues. The CDR3 sequence: CASSIRRAGGFSSYNEQFF. CDR3 DNA: TGTGCCAGTAGTATAAGGAGGGCGGGAGGCTTTAGCTCCTACAATGAGCAGTTCTTC.

The chain couples TRBV10-2 to TRBJ1-1; D is ambiguous. The V end lost 3 bases, the J end lost 10 bases, and 12 bases lay between the germline ends. Per the germline V gene, CDR1 is WSHSY and CDR2 is SAAADI. This CDR3 has 12 residues. As DNA, the CDR3 is TGCGCCAGCAGTGACCAGCGGGCGGGAGCTTTCTTT. Its translation is CASSDQRAGAFF.

This clone was counted only a few times. The chain combines TRBV18 with TRBJ2-2; D unresolved. Germline lookup yields CDR1 KGHSH and CDR2 LQKENI. V shed 5 bases and J shed 4 bases, with 17 bases lying between them. There are 16 residues in the CDR3. CDR3 sequence (DNA): TGTGCCAGCTCATCGTATACTGGAGTCGGCACCGGGGAGCTGTTTTTT. It encodes CASSSYTGVGTGELFF.

This clone has more than one count but fewer than ten. The chain couples TRBV5-6 to TRBJ1-5; 11 nucleotides align to TRBD1. This CDR3 spans 15 amino acids. CDR1 is SGHDT, CDR2 YYEEEE, per germline. V lost 3 bases to trimming and J lost 4 bases; unmatched junction nucleotides: 3. DNA for the CDR3: TGTGCCAGCAGCTCAAGGGACAGGGGGAATCAGCCCCAGCATTTT. It is translated as CASSSRDRGNQPQHF.

This rearrangement joins TRBV6-5 to TRBJ1-1; TRBD1 matches 8 bases. Trimming took 6 bases from V and 0 from J; bases not matched to a gene: 6. CDR1 and CDR2 (germline): MNHEY, SVGAGI. The CDR3 totals 15 residues. The CDR3: CASSHPGQVNTEAFF. CDR3 DNA: TGTGCCAGCAGCCACCCGGGACAGGTGAACACTGAAGCTTTCTTT.

This chain connects TRBV7-3 to TRBJ2-1; TRBD1 might be the D (6 bases). Germline CDR1 SGHTA, CDR2 FQGTGA. The CDR3 consists of 16 residues. Between the trimmed V and J ends, which lost 3 bases and 1 base, there was a span of 13 bases. CDR3 protein: CASSFGTQNSYNEQFF. DNA of the CDR3: TGTGCCAGCAGCTTCGGGACACAGAATTCCTACAATGAGCAGTTCTTC.

The chain combines TRBV7-6 with TRBJ1-4; TRBD1 is a possible D gene (5 bases). V was clipped by 3 bases and J by 1 base, with 12 bases between them. Germline CDR1 and CDR2: SGHVS and FNYEAQ. This CDR3 comprises 16 residues. Here the CDR3 reads CASSFSGVGTNEKLFF. The CDR3 nucleotides read TGTGCCAGCAGCTTTTCGGGGGTGGGAACTAATGAAAAACTGTTTTTT. The full variable domain, in which reference TRBV7-6 and TRBJ1-4 provide the parts outside the CDR3, is GAGVSQSPRYKVTKRGQDVALRCDPISGHVSLYWYRQALGQGPEFLTYFNYEAQQDKSGLPNDRFSAERPEGSISTLTIQRTEQRDSAMYRCASSFSGVGTNEKLFFGSGTQLSVL.

The chain links TRBV6-2 or TRBV6-3 to TRBJ2-7; 9 positions match TRBD2. The V gene end was trimmed by 2 bases and the J gene end by 6 bases; junction bases not matched to a gene: 14. This CDR3 spans 17 amino acids. Germline V gene sequence: CDR1 MNHEY, CDR2 SVGEGT. The CDR3 DNA reads TGTGCCAGCAGTTACGGTGGCCTAGCGGGACCGAGGGCCGAGCAGTACTTC. This sequence encodes CASSYGGLAGPRAEQYF.

The chain uses TRBV5-1 and TRBJ1-5, with 9 bases matching TRBD1. This CDR3 has 16 amino acids. The junction had 7 bases not matched to a gene; V was cut back by 0 bases and J by 6 bases. CDR1 is SGHRS, CDR2 YFSETQ, per germline. Here the CDR3 reads CASSLDSGQGSQPQHF. Written as DNA, the CDR3 is TGCGCCAGCAGCTTGGATAGTGGACAGGGGTCTCAGCCCCAGCATTTT.

V and J are TRBV6-2 or TRBV6-3 and TRBJ1-1; D is perhaps TRBD1 (5 bases). Germline CDR1 MNHEY, CDR2 SVGEGT. The V and J ends lost 5 bases and 0 bases respectively, with 13 bases between them. This CDR3 spans 15 amino acids. This CDR3 reads CASSLRQTLNTEAFF. The CDR3 DNA reads TGTGCCAGCAGTCTACGACAGACCCTGAACACTGAAGCTTTCTTT.

This chain links TRBV19 with TRBJ2-7, with 9 positions matching TRBD1. Germline V gives CDR1 LNHDA, CDR2 SQIVND (reference sequence). The V and J ends lost 4 bases and 4 bases, in that order; junction bases with no gene match: 8. This CDR3 is 15 amino acids long. Here the CDR3 reads CASSTTGTGIYEQYF. The DNA for the CDR3 is TGTGCCAGTAGTACTACCGGGACAGGGATATACGAGCAGTACTTC.

This chain joins TRBV23-1 and TRBJ1-3; D perhaps matches TRBD1 (6 bases). TRBV23-1 is placed among ORFs of uncertain function. V lost 2 bases, J lost 0 bases, and 17 bases lay in between. This CDR3 comprises 18 residues. This chain's CDR3 is CASSQKKGDRISGNTIYF. Written as DNA, the CDR3 is TGCGCCAGCAGTCAAAAGAAGGGTGACAGGATCTCTGGAAACACCATATATTTT.

This chain uses TRBV5-4 with TRBJ2-5; 7 bases map to TRBD1. The CDR3 extends over 15 amino acids. The germline gives CDR1 SGHNT, CDR2 YYREEE (reference sequence). After removal of 3 bases from V and 0 bases from J, the junction contained 5 bases not matched to a gene. In nucleotides, the CDR3 is TGTGCCAGCAGCTCCAACAGGGGATACCAAGAGACCCAGTACTTC. Translated, it gives CASSSNRGYQETQYF.

The J gene is TRBJ1-5, the V gene TRBV21-1. TRBV21-1 is assigned pseudogene status. The CDR3 spans 14 residues. The CDR3 spells CASSKCSGWQPQHF. CDR3 DNA sequence: TGTGCCAGCAGCAAATGTTCGGGGTGGCAGCCCCAGCATTTT.

This CDR3 reads CASSLPPRGAGGDDTQYF. The CDR3, as DNA: TGTGCCAGCAGCTTGCCACCAAGGGGGGCGGGGGGCGACGATACGCAGTATTTT. This chain uses TRBV4-2 with TRBJ2-3, with 8 positions matching TRBD2. This CDR3 contains 18 residues. CDR1 and CDR2 from the germline V gene are LGHNA and YNFKEQ. Trimming cost V 5 bases and J 6 bases; bases outside gene matches: 19.

The V and J genes are TRBV6-1 and TRBJ2-2; no firm D call. CDR1 and CDR2 from the germline V gene are MNHNS and SASEGT. Deletions cut 1 base from V and 7 bases from J, with 13 bases between. The CDR3 has 15 residues. The CDR3 loop is CASSEEHGTGGELFF. The CDR3 nucleotides read TGTGCCAGCAGTGAAGAGCACGGAACCGGCGGGGAGCTGTTTTTT.

V usage is TRBV25-1 and J usage is TRBJ2-1; D is possibly TRBD1 (6 bases). Germline lookup yields CDR1 MGHDK and CDR2 SYGVNS. The CDR3 is 11 amino acids. Trimming shortened V by 10 bases and J by 7 bases, and 11 bases separated the two germline ends. CDR3 sequence: CATVGGNEQFF. CDR3 sequence (DNA): TGTGCCACAGTAGGGGGAAATGAGCAGTTCTTC.

This CDR3 is CAINEAGGSTDTQYF. Written as DNA, the CDR3 is TGTGCCATCAACGAAGCGGGAGGGTCGACAGATACGCAGTATTTT. The chain recombines TRBV10-3 with TRBJ2-3; 10 nucleotides align to TRBD2. Germline V gives CDR1 ENHRY, CDR2 SYGVKD. CDR3 size: 15 residues. V shed 7 bases and J 3 bases; nucleotides not matched to a gene: 7.

CDR3 nucleotide sequence: TGCGCCAGCAGCCAAGAGTTGCGGACCGAGCAGTACTTC. Its translation: CASSQELRTEQYF. The chain combines TRBV4-3 with TRBJ2-7; D gene unclear. Germline V gives CDR1 LGHNA, CDR2 YSLEER. CDR3 size: 13 residues. Trimming removed 0 bases from V and 6 bases from J, with 9 bases in between.